A single sample gave rise to the 6 T cell receptor beta chains below, sequenced in a study of cytomegalovirus exposure and HLA in healthy donors. The PCR contained 60 Vbeta and 13 Jbeta primers. Profiling relied on immunoSEQ multiplex PCR, and the TCRdb table lists in-frame clones only, not all of them. The sample shows roughly 170,000 clones, 80% of them seen only once. Sequenced: PBMCs. These receptors all stem from a boy aged 5-17 years in good health and CMV-seronegative.

This clone was picked up a small number of times. The junction departs from the called germline gene at one end, perhaps through a read error. The rearrangement joins TRBV7-7 to TRBJ2-3; no clear D gene. The V gene's germline CDR1 is SSHAT and CDR2 FNYEAQ (reference sequence). The CDR3 covers 14 residues. In DNA form, the CDR3 reads TGTGCTAGCAGCCTCGGCACAGCCACAGATACGCAGTATTTT. Translation: CASSLGTATDTQYF.

The count of this clone is one. Here the CDR3 DNA reads TGTGCCAGCAGTAAGGGGGGGGCGCCCACCGGGGAGCTGTTTTTT. It is translated as CASSKGGAPTGELFF. V and J are TRBV7-6 and TRBJ2-2; D is possibly TRBD2 (7 bases). Germline values: CDR1 SGHVS, CDR2 FNYEAQ. The CDR3 has 15 residues. Trimming shortened V by 6 bases and J by 4 bases, and 15 bases separated the two germline ends.

The chain uses TRBV6-1 and TRBJ1-4; 11 bases are a match to TRBD1. The V gene's germline CDR1 is MNHNS and CDR2 SASEGT. CDR3 length: 15 amino acids. Trimming cost V 3 bases and J 5 bases; bases outside gene matches: 2. CDR3 sequence: CASSDGQGANEKLFF. The DNA for the CDR3 is TGTGCCAGCAGTGACGGACAGGGGGCGAATGAAAAACTGTTTTTT.

V is TRBV5-5 and J is TRBJ2-7; no reliable D call. CDR3 size: 12 residues. Germline lookup yields CDR1 SGHKS and CDR2 YYEKEE (reference sequence). V lost 4 bases to trimming and J lost 6 bases, with 11 bases between them. CDR3 coding DNA: TGTGCCAGCAGCCTACCCCCTCGCGAGCAGTACTTC. Translating gives CASSLPPREQYF.

The genes are TRBV7-2 and TRBJ2-5, with 10 nucleotides matching TRBD1. This CDR3 comprises 16 residues. Germline trimming cut 4 bases from V and 4 bases from J; bases unmatched to any gene: 9. Germline CDR1 reads SGHTA; CDR2 reads FQGNSA. The CDR3: CASSSKRGQGIETQYF. CDR3 bases: TGTGCCAGCAGCTCAAAACGGGGACAGGGGATAGAGACCCAGTACTTC.

This clone occurred a few times. The chain employs TRBV15 and TRBJ1-6, with D perhaps matching TRBD1 (5 bases). The CDR3 length is 15 residues. Per the germline V gene, CDR1 is LNHNV and CDR2 is YYDKDF (reference sequence). The V end lost 3 bases, the J end lost 5 bases, and 11 bases lay between the germline ends. The CDR3, as DNA: TGTGCCACCAGCAGGCAATTAGGGGATAATTCACCCCTCCACTTT. This sequence encodes CATSRQLGDNSPLHF. Full variable domain (rest looked up from reference TRBV15 and TRBJ1-6): DAMVIQNPRYQVTQFGKPVTLSCSQTLNHNVMYWYQQKSSQAPKLLFHYYDKDFNNEADTPDNFQSRRPNTSFCFLDIRSPGLGDTAMYLCATSRQLGDNSPLHFGNGTRLTVT.